This T cell receptor beta chain was captured by sequencing in a study of shared clonotypes between healthy human individuals. About the research overall: CD8 memory received one plate per donor, CD8 naive two, CD4 memory three and CD4 naive three.

Using immunoSEQ multiplex PCR, the repertoire was profiled, and TCRdb retains in-frame clones only, with some absent. The profile covers roughly 1,000,000 clones, with about 80% appearing a single time and around 0.47% taken by the ten largest. Germline V gene data show CDR1 as SEHNR and CDR2 as FQNEAQ (reference sequence). V lost 5 bases and J 5 bases, leaving 8 bases between the germline ends. CDR3 length: 12 amino acids. About this clone itself: The sample carries other DNA sequences with the same CDR3.

This clonotype was obtained from a man younger than 35 in good health. Some clones in this sample may be carry-over from other donors' samples. V and J are TRBV7-9 and TRBJ2-3, with D perhaps matching TRBD2 (5 bases). Sequencing input: memory CD4+ T cells from PBMCs. Subset in this sample: CD45RA-negative fraction. The CDR3 loop is CASSSEGDTQYF. CDR3 nucleotide sequence: TGTGCCAGCAGCAGTGAGGGAGATACGCAGTATTTT.